This TCR beta chain was sequenced for a study of blood T cells in healthy people across ages (dated by TCRdb to the mid-2010s). Turning to the overall study: In model experiments, roughly one uniquely barcoded TCR beta cDNA molecule per two T cells was captured by template switching. Donors of different ages were randomly distributed across sequencing lanes to avoid experimental bias. The study measured age-related changes in TCR beta repertoire diversity using deep sequencing normalized with unique cDNA molecular identifiers. The study analyzed two additional independent replicas of 1 million unique cDNA reads from the same blood draw for two donors, one aged 18 to 30 and one aged 80 or older. The donors were divided into four age groups: young (average around 16 years), middle-aged (approximately 41), aged (approximately 59) and long-lived (about 79). The research as a whole found: Donor CMV infection status was unknown, potentially confounding age-related changes in expanded clonotypes. Compared with the aged group, the long-lived group had more naive CD4+ T cells, fewer expanded clones and increased TCR diversity, a pattern suggesting age selection. Total diversity estimates from one million sequenced T cells were considered lower bounds and underestimates. There was a strong correlation between observed TCR beta diversity and the percentage of naive T cells measured by flow cytometry. Observed TCR beta diversity per million T cells fell roughly linearly with age, and a significant reduction was already apparent by age roughly 40. Because profiling used bulk unsorted PBMCs, naive and antigen-experienced compartments could not be compared conclusively.

The roughly 42 donors, aged about 6 to 95 years, were systemically healthy Caucasian individuals from Russia. Each donor gave ten milliliters of peripheral blood, collected into EDTA-treated Vacutainer tubes. Ficoll-Paque density-gradient centrifugation was used to isolate PBMCs, with at least 6 million per sample. Trizol reagent was used to extract total RNA from PBMCs, with at least 6 micrograms per sample. Naive CD45RAhigh/CD27high T cell percentages were measured by flow cytometry on a PBMC aliquot from every donor. Library method: 5' RACE. Sequencing used an Illumina HiSeq 2500. The second PCR ran for about 6 to 12 cycles and used a J-beta primer mix along with a sample-barcoded 5' primer. Each TCR beta cDNA molecule received a unique molecular identifier from a template-switch 5' adaptor carrying 12 random nucleotides. Each sample yielded at least 2.5 million CDR3-containing paired-end reads. First-strand cDNA synthesis was performed from all RNA using the Mint cDNA synthesis kit, with priming by a TRBC-specific oligonucleotide. Following uracil-DNA glycosylase treatment, all cDNA underwent a first 18-cycle PCR with the universal primers M1SS and BC2_uni_R. Concerning the study's data processing: Each sample was normalized by randomly selecting 1 million high-quality reads, each carrying a distinct molecular identifier. Reads sharing molecular identifiers were discarded rather than binned into consensus sequences. MiTCR, set to a Q25 quality threshold and the strictest error-elimination algorithm, was used for CDR3 identification, clonotype clustering and error correction. A nonparametric unseen species model with Euler transformation was used to estimate lower-bound total TCR beta diversity. TCRdb applied fastp at Q25 and MiXCR to the public reads, then kept only in-frame beta chains. One record per CDR3 amino acid sequence lists the most common genes and DNA. The V and J calls, along with clone size, are taken from TCRdb and not from the paper's own processing. The sample contains 1,500,000 or so distinct CDR3 sequences, 35% to 45% of them found a single time. More than 4% of the sample rests with the top ten.

Regarding this clonotype: Its antigen is currently not known. The input lacks base qualities; no much larger clone sits a single base away.

The CDR1 and CDR2 encoded by the germline V gene are LGHNA and YSLEER. V is cut by 3 bases and J by 0 bases, and the space between the germline ends is 9 bases. The CDR3 runs 15 amino acids, cysteine and phenylalanine included. Solely the CDR3 DNA is kept, with 45 bases framed from the first base. The chain is made from TRBV4-3 and TRBJ1-5, with an unclear D gene assignment. The material sequenced was blood. This sequence was found in a woman aged 18-29 years in good health. CDR3 region: CASSQSRRSNQPQHF. The DNA reads TGCGCCAGCAGCCAGTCGAGGCGTAGCAATCAGCCCCAGCATTTT.